Below, 21 T cell receptor beta chains from the same sample are listed, as sequenced in a study of OX40 agonist ivuxolimab in advanced cancers. Measured with immunoSEQ multiplex PCR; TCRdb has only the in-frame clones, and not every one. The sample comprises approximately 46,000 clones, roughly four fifths of which are singletons, and about 2.4% rests with the top ten. Here the sequenced sample was CD4+ or CD8+ T cells sorted from blood, taken in a trial of the OX40 agonist ivuxolimab. These receptors were collected from an adult with an advanced solid tumor such as melanoma, head and neck, liver or kidney cancer.

This clone was seen a few times. The chain has TRBV4-2 and TRBJ2-3; TRBD2 might be the D (6 bases). CDR1 is LGHNA and CDR2 is YNFKEQ in the germline V gene. The CDR3 totals 20 residues. With 0 bases removed from V and 2 bases from J, the gap between germline ends came to 24 bases. The DNA of the CDR3 is TGTGCCAGCAGCCAAGATCCCCCGGGGACTGTAGGTACCCTCACAGATACGCAGTATTTT. It is translated as CASSQDPPGTVGTLTDTQYF.

The rearrangement links TRBV5-6 to TRBJ2-2, with D unclear. The V gene lost 5 bases and the J gene lost 5 bases, with 13 bases spanning the gap. CDR3 length equals 14 residues. CDR1 and CDR2 (germline): SGHDT, YYEEEE. The CDR3 DNA sequence: TGTGCCAGCAGGCCCGCCGTAAGAACCGGGGAGCTGTTTTTT. Residues: CASRPAVRTGELFF.

The sample holds a few counts of this clone. The V gene is TRBV7-3, the J gene TRBJ2-7; D is possibly TRBD2 (6 bases). Per the germline V gene, CDR1 is SGHTA and CDR2 is FQGTGA. Trimming took 5 bases from V and 4 from J, leaving 12 bases between them. CDR3 length: 13 residues. The CDR3 reads CASSRDSYYEQYF. The CDR3 coding sequence is TGTGCCAGCAGCCGGGACTCCTATTACGAGCAGTACTTC. Looking up the rest from reference TRBV7-3 and TRBJ2-7 gives the full variable domain: GAGVSQTPSNKVTEKGKYVELRCDPISGHTALYWYRQSLGQGPEFLIYFQGTGAADDSGLPNDRFFAVRPEGSVSTLKIQRTERGDSAVYLCASSRDSYYEQYFGPGTRLTVT.

The V call is TRBV15, the J call TRBJ2-7; D may be TRBD1 or TRBD2 (6 bases each). The CDR3 contains 14 residues. Trimming pared 0 bases from V and 4 bases from J, leaving 10 bases between. Germline V gene data show CDR1 as LNHNV and CDR2 as YYDKDF (reference sequence). The CDR3 reads CATSRDRGPYEQYF. DNA for the CDR3: TGTGCCACCAGCAGAGATCGGGGGCCTTACGAGCAGTACTTC.

This chain uses TRBV12-5 with TRBJ2-7; D uncertain. This CDR3 has 17 residues. The germline V and J ends were trimmed by 0 bases and 4 bases, with 19 bases remaining between them. Germline V CDR1 and CDR2: LGHNT, FRNRAP. The CDR3 DNA follows: TGTGCTAGTGGTTTGGTCCTAGACGCCCGCCTACTTTACGAGCAGTACTTC. It specifies CASGLVLDARLLYEQYF.

The rearrangement uses TRBV7-9 and TRBJ1-1; D perhaps matches TRBD1 (6 bases). The germline V gene has CDR1 SEHNR and CDR2 FQNEAQ (reference sequence). V lost 5 bases, J lost 8 bases, and 15 bases lay in between. This CDR3 contains 13 residues. CDR3 region: CASSTQGHGEAFF. The DNA for the CDR3 is TGTGCCAGCAGCACACAGGGTCATGGGGAAGCTTTCTTT. Based on the CDR3 plus reference TRBV7-9 and TRBJ1-1, the full variable domain is DTGVSQNPRHKITKRGQNVTFRCDPISEHNRLYWYRQTLGQGPEFLTYFQNEAQLEKSRLLSDRFSAERPKGSFSTLEIQRTEQGDSAMYLCASSTQGHGEAFFGQGTRLTVV.

The rearrangement joins TRBV28 to TRBJ1-3, with D possibly matching TRBD1 (6 bases). The germline CDR1 and CDR2 sequences are MDHEN and SYDVKM. With 5 bases removed from V and 2 bases from J, the gap between germline ends came to 16 bases. CDR3 length equals 16 residues. CDR3 amino acids: CASSPLDRFTGNTIYF. The DNA of the CDR3 is TGTGCCAGCAGTCCCCTGGACAGATTCACTGGAAACACCATATATTTT. Full variable domain (remainder filled in from reference TRBV28 and TRBJ1-3): DVKVTQSSRYLVKRTGEKVFLECVQDMDHENMFWYRQDPGLGLRLIYFSYDVKMKEKGDIPEGYSVSREKKERFSLILESASTNQTSMYLCASSPLDRFTGNTIYFGEGSWLTVV.

CDR3 bases: TGTGCCACCCTCTTAGGAGGTTTCTCTGGAAACACCATATATTTT. It yields the protein CATLLGGFSGNTIYF. The V and J genes are TRBV6-1 and TRBJ1-3; no reliable D call. This CDR3 is 15 amino acids long. Germline V CDR1 and CDR2: MNHNS, SASEGT. V shed 10 bases and J shed 0 bases, with 16 bases lying between them.

This clone was seen a single time. The rearrangement joins TRBV27 to TRBJ2-1; D is unclear. In germline, CDR1 is MNHEY, CDR2 SMNVEV (reference sequence). This CDR3 contains 17 residues. V lost 1 base and J 0 bases, leaving 13 bases between the germline ends. The CDR3 nucleotides are TGTGCCAGCAGTTTATATCTTGGTTCTAGCTCCTACAATGAGCAGTTCTTC. Its protein product is CASSLYLGSSSYNEQFF.

The chain combines TRBV5-5 with TRBJ2-5; a possible D gene is TRBD1 (6 bases). With 4 bases removed from V and 5 bases from J, the gap between germline ends came to 9 bases. The CDR3 length is 12 residues. Germline V gives CDR1 SGHKS, CDR2 YYEKEE (reference sequence). CDR3 DNA sequence: TGTGCCAGCAGCCTCGACAGGGAGACCCAGTACTTC. Its protein is CASSLDRETQYF.

The chain recombines TRBV5-1 with TRBJ1-1; weak D call: TRBD1 (6 bases). The CDR3 runs to 15 residues. Trimming removed 4 bases at V and 0 bases at J, with 13 bases between. CDR1 and CDR2 (germline): SGHRS, YFSETQ. DNA of the CDR3: TGCGCCAGCAGCGGAGGACAGCTACTGAACACTGAAGCTTTCTTT. This gives the protein CASSGGQLLNTEAFF.

The genes are TRBV2 and TRBJ1-2; possibly TRBD1 for D (6 bases). Germline V gene sequence: CDR1 SNHLY, CDR2 FYNNEI. Trimming pared 10 bases from V and 0 bases from J, leaving 15 bases between. The CDR3 loop spans 14 amino acids. CDR3 loop: CATHRDSTNYGYTF. The CDR3 DNA reads as TGTGCCACACACAGGGACTCCACTAACTATGGCTACACCTTC.

The chain carries TRBV7-8 and TRBJ2-1, with D possibly being TRBD2 (5 bases). V lost 2 bases and J lost 4, with 15 bases in between. Germline lookup yields CDR1 SGHVS and CDR2 FQNEAQ. This CDR3 spans 16 amino acids. CDR3 in amino acids: CASSLRTSSPYNEQFF. CDR3 DNA: TGTGCCAGCAGCTTAAGAACTAGTAGCCCTTACAATGAGCAGTTCTTC.

The table lists this clone with many counts. This sequence joins TRBV2 and TRBJ2-5, with D maybe TRBD2 (6 bases). CDR1 is SNHLY and CDR2 is FYNNEI in the germline V gene. Trimming removed 6 bases from V and 5 bases from J, with 13 bases in between. The CDR3 length is 13 residues. The CDR3 nucleotides are TGTGCCAGCAGCCGGGACGGAGGGGAGACCCAGTACTTC. Translation gives CASSRDGGETQYF.

This clone was observed a few times. The chain is built from TRBV29-1 and TRBJ2-4; D tentatively reads TRBD1 or TRBD2 (6 bases each). This CDR3 is 10 amino acids long. Looked up from germline, CDR1 is SQVTM and CDR2 is ANQGSEA. V was clipped by 6 bases and J by 7 bases, with 7 bases between them. This CDR3 reads CSVGGNIQYF. In DNA form, the CDR3 reads TGCAGCGTAGGGGGGAACATTCAGTACTTC.

The chain combines TRBV12-5 with TRBJ1-4; no clear D. This CDR3 is built from 16 residues. The V end lost 3 bases, the J end lost 7 bases, and 18 bases lay between the germline ends. Per the germline V gene, CDR1 is LGHNT and CDR2 is FRNRAP. The CDR3 loop is CASGLGVTSLVEKLFF. The CDR3 coding sequence is TGTGCTAGTGGTTTAGGTGTTACCTCCCTAGTTGAAAAACTGTTTTTT.

The V call is TRBV10-1, the J call TRBJ2-2; TRBD1 matches 8 bases. Germline V lookup: CDR1 WNHNN, CDR2 SYGVQD (reference sequence). The V segment lost 10 bases and the J segment 3 bases; nucleotides outside the gene matches: 7. This CDR3 contains 14 residues. In DNA, the CDR3 is TGCGCCACCCCGGACAGGGATGACACCGGGGAGCTGTTTTTT. As protein: CATPDRDDTGELFF.

This clone was counted many times. The V and J genes are TRBV19 and TRBJ1-5; D unresolved. In germline, CDR1 is LNHDA, CDR2 SQIVND (reference sequence). Trimming took 6 bases from V and 1 from J, leaving 16 bases between them. The CDR3 sequence is 16 residues long. The CDR3 region is CASSSKRSGSNQPQHF. CDR3 bases: TGTGCCAGTAGCTCCAAAAGGTCTGGGAGCAATCAGCCCCAGCATTTT.

The V gene is TRBV18, the J gene TRBJ1-1; 9 positions agree with TRBD1. Germline V CDR1 and CDR2: KGHSH, LQKENI. The ends lost 3 bases at V and 5 bases at J; junction bases unmatched: 4. This CDR3 contains 14 residues. The CDR3: CASSPLGQGTEAFF. Here the CDR3 DNA reads TGTGCCAGCTCACCTCTAGGACAGGGGACTGAAGCTTTCTTT.

V and J are TRBV5-4 and TRBJ2-5, with D perhaps TRBD1 (5 bases). Germline values: CDR1 SGHNT, CDR2 YYREEE (reference sequence). The CDR3 totals 14 residues. The V end was cut by 4 bases, the J end by 0 bases, with 10 bases between. The CDR3 is CASSQTEYQETQYF. The CDR3 nucleotides are TGTGCCAGCAGCCAGACAGAGTACCAAGAGACCCAGTACTTC.

The chain combines TRBV19 with TRBJ2-1; possible D gene TRBD2, 5 bases. The germline gives CDR1 LNHDA, CDR2 SQIVND (reference sequence). V was pared by 11 bases and J by 7 bases, with 18 bases between. The CDR3 has 13 residues. As DNA, the CDR3 is TGTGCCCGACGGAGGAGAGCGTTTAATGAGCAGTTCTTC. It encodes CARRRRAFNEQFF.